This TCR beta chain was documented in a study of shared clonotypes between healthy human individuals. V was pared by 3 bases and J by 0 bases, with 7 bases of the junction left unmatched. This CDR3 has 17 amino acids. The germline gives CDR1 LNHDA, CDR2 SQIVND (reference sequence). Only in-frame clones appear in the TCRdb table, and some are missing; sequencing was by immunoSEQ multiplex PCR. The sample holds fewer than 3 million clones; 85% to 95% are singletons and the top ten take about 0.41%. V usage is TRBV19 and J usage is TRBJ2-2, with 7 bases matching TRBD2. The TCR sequence derives from a man aged 18 to 30 in good health. Some clones in this sample may be carry-over from other donors' samples. The sequenced material came from naive CD4+ T cells from PBMCs. The subset here: CD45RA+ positively selected. DNA of the CDR3: TGTGCCAGTAGTATCGCTAGCGGCTACGCGAACACCGGGGAGCTGTTTTTT. Translation: CASSIASGYANTGELFF.